This TCR beta chain was observed in a study of post-analysis software for immune sequencing data. Study results and limitations: TRBV segments more frequent in patients than in controls numbered roughly 5 and included TRBV5-6, TRBV5-1 and TRBV20-1. Those samples that were prepared in the same batch co-clustered strongly by F measure.

Unique-molecular-identifier-tagged TCR beta cDNA libraries were used. Each CDR3 protein is one row after TCRdb ran MiXCR on the PCR reads. The repertoire holds 750,000 to 900,000 distinct CDR3 sequences, with 46% as singletons. Germline V CDR1 and CDR2: DFQATT, SNEGSKA (reference sequence). The V and J ends lost 0 bases and 1 base respectively, with 6 bases between them. The CDR3 sequence is 13 residues long. In the case of this clonotype: The antigen is not known.

The sequence was obtained from a girl between 10 and 17 years old with multiple sclerosis. The sample comprised blood. The genes are TRBV20-1 and TRBJ2-5; D uncertain. The CDR3, as DNA: TGCAGTGCTAGAGAGCCGTTCCAAGAGACCCAGTACTTC. It specifies CSAREPFQETQYF.